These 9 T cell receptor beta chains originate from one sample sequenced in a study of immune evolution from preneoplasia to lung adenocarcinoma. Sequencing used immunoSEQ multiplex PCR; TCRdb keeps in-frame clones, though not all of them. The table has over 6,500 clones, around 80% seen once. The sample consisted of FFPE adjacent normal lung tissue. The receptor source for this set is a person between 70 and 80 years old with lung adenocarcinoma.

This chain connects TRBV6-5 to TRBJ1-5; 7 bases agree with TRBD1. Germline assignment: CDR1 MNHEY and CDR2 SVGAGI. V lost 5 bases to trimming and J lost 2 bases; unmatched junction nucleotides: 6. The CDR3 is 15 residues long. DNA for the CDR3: TGTGCCAGCAGTAAGCTCGGGACAGGCAATCAGCCCCAGCATTTT. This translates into CASSKLGTGNQPQHF.

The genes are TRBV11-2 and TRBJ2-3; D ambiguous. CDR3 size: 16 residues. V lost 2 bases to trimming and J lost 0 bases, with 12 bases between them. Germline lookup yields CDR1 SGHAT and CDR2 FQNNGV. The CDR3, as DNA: TGTGCCAGCAGCTTACGCCGGCAGACTAGCACAGATACGCAGTATTTT. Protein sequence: CASSLRRQTSTDTQYF. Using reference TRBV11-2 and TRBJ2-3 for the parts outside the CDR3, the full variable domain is EAGVAQSPRYKIIEKRQSVAFWCNPISGHATLYWYQQILGQGPKLLIQFQNNGVVDDSQLPKDRFSAERLKGVDSTLKIQPAKLEDSAVYLCASSLRRQTSTDTQYFGPGTRLTVL.

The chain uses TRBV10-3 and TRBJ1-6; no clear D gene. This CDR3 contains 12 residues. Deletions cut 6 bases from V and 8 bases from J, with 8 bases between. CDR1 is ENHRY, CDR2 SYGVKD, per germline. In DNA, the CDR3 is TGTGCCATCAGGGAGCCTCATTCACCCCTCCACTTT. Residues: CAIREPHSPLHF.

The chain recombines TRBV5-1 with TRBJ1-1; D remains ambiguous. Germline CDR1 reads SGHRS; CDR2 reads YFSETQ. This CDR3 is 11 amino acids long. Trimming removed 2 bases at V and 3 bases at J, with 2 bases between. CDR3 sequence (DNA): TGCGCCAGCAGCTTAGACACTGAAGCTTTCTTT. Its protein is CASSLDTEAFF.

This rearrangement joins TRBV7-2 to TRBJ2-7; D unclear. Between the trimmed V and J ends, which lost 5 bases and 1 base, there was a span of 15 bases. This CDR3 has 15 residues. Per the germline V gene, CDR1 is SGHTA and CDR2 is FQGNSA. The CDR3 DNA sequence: TGTGCCAGCAGCCGCACCCGGGCCACATCCTACGAGCAGTACTTC. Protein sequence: CASSRTRATSYEQYF.

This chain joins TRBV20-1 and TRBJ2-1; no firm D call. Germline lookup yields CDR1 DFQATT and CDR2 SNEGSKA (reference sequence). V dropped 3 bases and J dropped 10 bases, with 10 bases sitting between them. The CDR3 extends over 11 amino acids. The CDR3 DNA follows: TGCAGTGCTAGTGAAGGTGGGGAGCAGTTCTTC. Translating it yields CSASEGGEQFF.

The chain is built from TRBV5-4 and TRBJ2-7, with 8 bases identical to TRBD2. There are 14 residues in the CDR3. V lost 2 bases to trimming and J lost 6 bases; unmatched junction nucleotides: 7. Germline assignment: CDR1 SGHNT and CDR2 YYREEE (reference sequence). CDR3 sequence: CASSFTGRAREQYF. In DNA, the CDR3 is TGTGCCAGCAGCTTTACCGGGAGGGCTCGCGAGCAGTACTTC.

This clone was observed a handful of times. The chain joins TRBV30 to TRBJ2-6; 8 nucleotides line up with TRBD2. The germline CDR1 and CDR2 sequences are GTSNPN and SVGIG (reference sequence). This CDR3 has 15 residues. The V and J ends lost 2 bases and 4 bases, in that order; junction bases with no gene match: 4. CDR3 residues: CAWSPAGDGANVLTF. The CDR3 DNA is TGTGCCTGGAGTCCAGCGGGGGACGGGGCCAACGTCCTGACTTTC.

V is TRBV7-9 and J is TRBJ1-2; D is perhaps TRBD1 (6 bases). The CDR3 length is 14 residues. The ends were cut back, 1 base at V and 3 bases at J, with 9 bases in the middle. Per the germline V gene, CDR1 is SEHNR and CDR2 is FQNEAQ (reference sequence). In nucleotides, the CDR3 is TGTGCCAGCAGCTTAGAAGGGGGTTACTATGGCTACACCTTC. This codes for CASSLEGGYYGYTF.